The sequence of this TCR beta chain was determined in a study of Graves' ophthalmopathy and Graves' hyperthyroidism. Researchers took RNA transcripts and amplified TCR beta CDR3 regions from them. First-round RT-PCR relied on HTBI primers, and a second-round multiplex PCR came next. MiXCR, applied by TCRdb to the multiplex PCR reads, yields one record per CDR3 protein. The profile shows over 650,000 distinct CDR3 sequences, under 50% of them singletons. Ophthalmopathy cases showed moderate-to-severe activity, scoring CAS ≥3 and NOSPECS ≥4, with duration under 3 months. It was on clinical symptoms, serum thyroxine, TRAb, thyroid ultrasound and orbital computed tomography that diagnosis relied. Comments on this clonotype: A much larger clonotype is one base distant, so this may be a read error.

Germline lookup yields CDR1 SNHLY and CDR2 FYNNEI. The CDR3 contains 14 residues. This clonotype was sampled from an adult man with Graves' ophthalmopathy. The gene calls are TRBV2 and TRBJ1-1, with a weak D call TRBD1 (6 bases). The sequencing sample was made of peripheral blood. Written as DNA, the CDR3 is TGTGCCAGCAGGACCAGGGGATACTATTCCGAAGCTCTCTTT. It is translated as CASRTRGYYSEALF. The full variable domain, rest sourced from reference TRBV2 and TRBJ1-1, is EPEVTQTPSHQVTQMGQEVILRCVPISNHLYFYWYRQILGQKVEFLVSFYNNEISEKSEIFDDQFSVERPDGSNFTLKIRSTKLEDSAMYFCASRTRGYYSEALFGQGTRLTVV.